Shown below are 21 T cell receptor beta chains from a single sample sequenced in a study of PD-1 blockade in classical Hodgkin lymphoma (dated by TCRdb to the early 2020s). The time point label for this specimen denotes: cycle 4 day 1 (C4D1), after less than 7 weeks of nivolumab. Every trial patient had relapsed following autologous stem cell transplantation, and prior brentuximab vedotin exposure was what differed among cohorts A, B and C. The library was made by the immunoSEQ multiplex PCR assay. In its TCRdb copy, this immuneACCESS table keeps in-frame sequences only and misses some clones. Where compared with another copy, unresolved V genes explain less than half of these, and the others have no known cause. This sample holds some 58,000 clones; 91% were observed only once. Approximately 10% of the sample belongs to the ten largest clones. The material was peripheral blood mononuclear cells (PBMCs), obtained before the fourth cycle of nivolumab. The receptors come from a human donor with classical Hodgkin lymphoma.

The chain joins TRBV4-1 to TRBJ2-2, with D unclear. V lost 4 bases and J lost 1, with 7 bases in between. The CDR3 has 14 amino acids. Germline CDR1 MGHRA, CDR2 YSYEKL. The CDR3 coding sequence is TGCGCCAGCAGCCTCCTAGGGAACACCGGGGAGCTGTTTTTT. Translated: CASSLLGNTGELFF.

This sequence joins TRBV30 and TRBJ1-2; TRBD1 aligns across 7 bases. The ends lost 4 bases at V and 3 bases at J; junction bases unmatched: 8. The CDR3 is 14 amino acids. Germline V lookup: CDR1 GTSNPN, CDR2 SVGIG (reference sequence). As DNA, the CDR3 is TGTGCCTGGATCGACAGGGTTAAGGACTATGGCTACACCTTC. The encoded protein is CAWIDRVKDYGYTF.

The table lists this clone with a count of one. The rearrangement joins TRBV18 to TRBJ1-2; D might be TRBD1 (5 bases). V lost 3 bases, J lost 1 base, and 12 bases lay in between. There are 15 residues in the CDR3. Germline V gene data show CDR1 as KGHSH and CDR2 as LQKENI. Here the CDR3 DNA reads TGTGCCAGCTCACCGGATCAGGGAAGTAACTATGGCTACACCTTC. It yields the protein CASSPDQGSNYGYTF.

The chain has TRBV7-6 and TRBJ1-6; D not certain. Trimming took off 3 bases at V and 10 bases at J, with 16 bases between the two ends. The CDR3 runs to 15 residues. CDR1 and CDR2 (germline): SGHVS, FNYEAQ. The CDR3 loop reads CASSFDPGQGSPLHF. The CDR3 DNA follows: TGTGCCAGCAGCTTTGATCCAGGCCAAGGGTCACCCCTCCACTTT.

The chain recombines TRBV10-3 with TRBJ1-2; D unresolved. The CDR3 loop spans 14 amino acids. Trimming took 2 bases from V and 7 from J, leaving 14 bases between them. Germline CDR1 reads ENHRY; CDR2 reads SYGVKD. The CDR3 nucleotides are TGTGCCATCAGTGAGGATGGAGGGCGAAGTGGCTACACCTTC. Translation gives CAISEDGGRSGYTF.

V is TRBV4-1 and J is TRBJ2-6; 7 bases fit TRBD2. The CDR3 has 14 amino acids. The germline CDR1 and CDR2 sequences are MGHRA and YSYEKL. V gave up 5 bases and J gave up 9 bases; unmatched junction bases: 7. The CDR3 DNA is TGCGCCAGCAGCGCCGCGGGAGTCCTCAACGTCCTGACTTTC. Amino acids: CASSAAGVLNVLTF.

V and J are TRBV5-1 and TRBJ2-5; 8 positions agree with TRBD2. CDR1 and CDR2 (germline): SGHRS, YFSETQ. The J segment lost 2 bases and the V segment lost 4 bases, leaving 4 bases of the junction unmatched. The CDR3 covers 14 residues. The CDR3 DNA sequence: TGCGCCAGCAGCATGGAGCGGGGGCAAGAGACCCAGTACTTC. Residues: CASSMERGQETQYF.

The V gene is TRBV5-1, the J gene TRBJ2-2, with D maybe TRBD2 (6 bases). The V and J ends lost 7 bases and 3 bases respectively, with 10 bases between them. This CDR3 region has 13 residues. The germline V gene encodes CDR1 SGHRS and CDR2 YFSETQ. CDR3 protein: CASARDYTGELFF. The CDR3 DNA reads TGCGCCAGCGCGAGGGACTACACCGGGGAGCTGTTTTTT.

CDR3 sequence (DNA): TGTGCCTGGAGTCTGGGGCCTTACAATGAGCAGTTCTTC. This gives the protein CAWSLGPYNEQFF. The gene calls are TRBV30 and TRBJ2-1; D is possibly TRBD1 (5 bases). V lost 2 bases and J lost 4, with 9 bases in between. Germline loops: CDR1 GTSNPN, CDR2 SVGIG (reference sequence). The CDR3 runs 13 residues.

This rearrangement joins TRBV14 to TRBJ2-7; D is uncertain. This CDR3 spans 11 amino acids. The ends were cut back, 0 bases at V and 7 bases at J, with 4 bases in the middle. The germline CDR1 and CDR2 sequences are SGHDN and FVKESK. CDR3 residues: CASSQDREQYF. The CDR3 bases are TGTGCCAGCAGCCAAGATCGGGAGCAGTACTTC.

The rearrangement links TRBV19 to TRBJ1-1, with D uncertain. Looked up from germline, CDR1 is LNHDA and CDR2 is SQIVND (reference sequence). V lost 6 bases and J 7 bases, leaving 12 bases between the germline ends. The CDR3 runs 12 residues. The CDR3 is CASSWTGSEAFF. CDR3 sequence (DNA): TGTGCCAGTAGCTGGACCGGGAGTGAAGCTTTCTTT.

This chain links TRBV12-5 with TRBJ2-2; 11 nucleotides line up with TRBD2. With 7 bases clipped from V and 7 bases from J, the junction kept 17 bases outside the gene matches. The CDR3 runs to 18 residues. In germline, CDR1 is LGHNT, CDR2 FRNRAP. CDR3: CASALGLAGGPGIGELFF. Here the CDR3 DNA reads TGTGCTAGTGCCTTGGGGCTAGCGGGGGGCCCTGGGATCGGGGAGCTGTTTTTT.

The J gene is TRBJ2-5, the V gene TRBV30, with D hard to call. The CDR3 runs to 13 residues. Germline V gene data show CDR1 as GTSNPN and CDR2 as SVGIG (reference sequence). Trimming stripped 0 bases from V and 1 base from J, with 6 bases between. The CDR3 coding sequence is TGTGCCTGGAGTGTACGGCTCCAAGAGACCCAGTACTTC. This codes for CAWSVRLQETQYF. The whole variable domain, filled in from reference TRBV30 and TRBJ2-5, reads SQTIHQWPATLVQPVGSPLSLECTVEGTSNPNLYWYRQAAGRGLQLLFYSVGIGQISSEVPQNLSASRPQDRQFILSSKKLLLSDSGFYLCAWSVRLQETQYFGPGTRLLVL.

The chain has TRBV10-3 and TRBJ2-1; D unclear. The CDR3 consists of 12 residues. The V gene's germline CDR1 is ENHRY and CDR2 SYGVKD. Trimming pared 0 bases from V and 9 bases from J, leaving 6 bases between. CDR3 bases: TGTGCCATCAGTGAGTCCGAGGCTGAGCAGTTCTTC. Protein product: CAISESEAEQFF.

The chain uses TRBV29-1 and TRBJ1-2; TRBD1 might be the D (6 bases). This CDR3 spans 13 amino acids. CDR1 is SQVTM and CDR2 is ANQGSEA in the germline V gene. V was pared by 4 bases and J by 3 bases, with 12 bases between. The CDR3 is CSVVWAGDYGYTF. The CDR3 nucleotides are TGCAGCGTTGTTTGGGCAGGGGACTATGGCTACACCTTC.

The chain has TRBV4-1 and TRBJ2-2; TRBD1 agrees at 9 bases. The length of the CDR3 is 15 residues. Looked up from germline, CDR1 is MGHRA and CDR2 is YSYEKL. V was pared by 4 bases and J by 3 bases, with 3 bases of the junction left unmatched. The CDR3 DNA reads TGCGCCAGCAGCCCCCGGACAGGGGACACCGGGGAGCTGTTTTTT. Its protein product is CASSPRTGDTGELFF.

V and J are TRBV6-6 and TRBJ2-5; D is unresolved. Germline CDR1 MNHNY, CDR2 SVGAGI (reference sequence). This CDR3 region has 13 residues. V lost 7 bases, J lost 5 bases, and 14 bases lay in between. In DNA form, the CDR3 reads TGTGCCAGCACCCTCGATAGTAGGGAGACCCAGTACTTC. This sequence encodes CASTLDSRETQYF.

J is TRBJ1-5 and V is TRBV19, with no clear D. V dropped 6 bases and J dropped 0 bases, with 21 bases sitting between them. CDR1 and CDR2 (germline): LNHDA, SQIVND (reference sequence). This CDR3 has 18 residues. The CDR3 region is CASRRRTGEVLSNQPQHF. DNA for the CDR3: TGTGCCAGTAGACGACGTACGGGTGAGGTCCTTAGCAATCAGCCCCAGCATTTT.

This chain links TRBV15 with TRBJ2-2, with 11 bases fitting TRBD2. Germline CDR1 LNHNV, CDR2 YYDKDF (reference sequence). V was pared by 8 bases and J by 2 bases, with 1 base of the junction left unmatched. This CDR3 has 14 residues. CDR3 nucleotides: TGTGCCACCCTAGCGGGGGGAAACACCGGGGAGCTGTTTTTT. Translated: CATLAGGNTGELFF.

This clone has just one count. The chain links TRBV4-1 to TRBJ1-2, with 12 nucleotides matching TRBD1. The CDR3 consists of 16 residues. The V gene end was trimmed by 4 bases and the J gene end by 5 bases; junction bases not matched to a gene: 8. Germline lookup yields CDR1 MGHRA and CDR2 YSYEKL. The CDR3 region is CASSPPGQGAKYGYTF. The CDR3 DNA follows: TGCGCCAGCAGCCCACCGGGACAGGGGGCGAAATATGGCTACACCTTC.

The V call is TRBV6-5, the J call TRBJ2-1, with D maybe TRBD2 (5 bases). The CDR3 runs to 16 residues. Germline loops: CDR1 MNHEY, CDR2 SVGAGI. V gave up 3 bases and J gave up 6 bases, with 18 bases separating them. CDR3 coding DNA: TGTGCCAGCAGTTATCCCGCCCGAGGGATCCCCAATGAGCAGTTCTTC. Its translation: CASSYPARGIPNEQFF.